This T cell receptor (beta chain) came from a study of blood T cell repertoires in COVID-19. Original handling: Scientists estimated how many nucleated cells there were by amplifying reference gene primers. The protocol was immunoSEQ multiplex PCR, while the TCRdb copy is restricted to in-frame clones and leaves out a portion. For V, J and clone size, that table is used; D and trimming come from the DNA. The sample has around 290,000 clones; roughly 87% are singletons. CDR1 and CDR2 from the germline V gene are SSHAT and FNYEAQ (reference sequence). The length of the CDR3 is 15 residues. V lost 1 base to trimming and J lost 5 bases, with 14 bases between them. Participants were aged roughly 18 to 90 years, lived in over 20 US areas, and enrolled virtually. Participants were placed into cohorts based on the clinical history they reported.

The receptor was derived from a woman aged 30 to 39 who had recovered from COVID-19. The rearrangement links TRBV7-7 to TRBJ2-5; D may be TRBD2 (6 bases). The sample taken for sequencing was PBMCs or T cells enriched from blood (not recorded which). The CDR3 protein is CASSLGHGSFETQYF. CDR3 sequence (DNA): TGTGCCAGCAGCTTAGGACACGGGAGTTTCGAGACCCAGTACTTC.